The clone carrying this T cell receptor (beta chain) has at least ten counts. No antigen is known for it. With 2 bases removed from V and 7 bases from J, the gap between germline ends came to 8 bases. The V gene's germline CDR1 is GTSNPN and CDR2 SVGIG (reference sequence). This CDR3 has 11 residues. The data are from a study of Graves' ophthalmopathy and Graves' hyperthyroidism. Findings and caveats of the study: Blood contained most expanded thyroid clonotypes exceeding 0.001 frequency. Built on 13 signatures, a model told ophthalmopathy apart from stable hyperthyroidism with 85% to 90% sensitivity and around 80% specificity.

Investigators amplified TCR beta CDR3 regions from RNA transcripts. The first-round RT-PCR employed HTBI primers together with the Qiagen OneStep RT-PCR kit. A multiplex PCR was then performed as the second round. Using its own MiXCR run on the multiplex PCR reads, TCRdb lists one record per CDR3 protein. The sample includes roughly 400,000 distinct CDR3 sequences, about 16% of them seen just once. The receptor's source is a woman between 18 and 30 years old with Graves' ophthalmopathy. Sequenced sample: peripheral blood. V and J are TRBV30 and TRBJ1-1; a possible D gene is TRBD1 (5 bases). This chain's CDR3 is CAWSPTGEAFF. CDR3 DNA: TGTGCCTGGAGTCCAACAGGTGAAGCTTTCTTT.